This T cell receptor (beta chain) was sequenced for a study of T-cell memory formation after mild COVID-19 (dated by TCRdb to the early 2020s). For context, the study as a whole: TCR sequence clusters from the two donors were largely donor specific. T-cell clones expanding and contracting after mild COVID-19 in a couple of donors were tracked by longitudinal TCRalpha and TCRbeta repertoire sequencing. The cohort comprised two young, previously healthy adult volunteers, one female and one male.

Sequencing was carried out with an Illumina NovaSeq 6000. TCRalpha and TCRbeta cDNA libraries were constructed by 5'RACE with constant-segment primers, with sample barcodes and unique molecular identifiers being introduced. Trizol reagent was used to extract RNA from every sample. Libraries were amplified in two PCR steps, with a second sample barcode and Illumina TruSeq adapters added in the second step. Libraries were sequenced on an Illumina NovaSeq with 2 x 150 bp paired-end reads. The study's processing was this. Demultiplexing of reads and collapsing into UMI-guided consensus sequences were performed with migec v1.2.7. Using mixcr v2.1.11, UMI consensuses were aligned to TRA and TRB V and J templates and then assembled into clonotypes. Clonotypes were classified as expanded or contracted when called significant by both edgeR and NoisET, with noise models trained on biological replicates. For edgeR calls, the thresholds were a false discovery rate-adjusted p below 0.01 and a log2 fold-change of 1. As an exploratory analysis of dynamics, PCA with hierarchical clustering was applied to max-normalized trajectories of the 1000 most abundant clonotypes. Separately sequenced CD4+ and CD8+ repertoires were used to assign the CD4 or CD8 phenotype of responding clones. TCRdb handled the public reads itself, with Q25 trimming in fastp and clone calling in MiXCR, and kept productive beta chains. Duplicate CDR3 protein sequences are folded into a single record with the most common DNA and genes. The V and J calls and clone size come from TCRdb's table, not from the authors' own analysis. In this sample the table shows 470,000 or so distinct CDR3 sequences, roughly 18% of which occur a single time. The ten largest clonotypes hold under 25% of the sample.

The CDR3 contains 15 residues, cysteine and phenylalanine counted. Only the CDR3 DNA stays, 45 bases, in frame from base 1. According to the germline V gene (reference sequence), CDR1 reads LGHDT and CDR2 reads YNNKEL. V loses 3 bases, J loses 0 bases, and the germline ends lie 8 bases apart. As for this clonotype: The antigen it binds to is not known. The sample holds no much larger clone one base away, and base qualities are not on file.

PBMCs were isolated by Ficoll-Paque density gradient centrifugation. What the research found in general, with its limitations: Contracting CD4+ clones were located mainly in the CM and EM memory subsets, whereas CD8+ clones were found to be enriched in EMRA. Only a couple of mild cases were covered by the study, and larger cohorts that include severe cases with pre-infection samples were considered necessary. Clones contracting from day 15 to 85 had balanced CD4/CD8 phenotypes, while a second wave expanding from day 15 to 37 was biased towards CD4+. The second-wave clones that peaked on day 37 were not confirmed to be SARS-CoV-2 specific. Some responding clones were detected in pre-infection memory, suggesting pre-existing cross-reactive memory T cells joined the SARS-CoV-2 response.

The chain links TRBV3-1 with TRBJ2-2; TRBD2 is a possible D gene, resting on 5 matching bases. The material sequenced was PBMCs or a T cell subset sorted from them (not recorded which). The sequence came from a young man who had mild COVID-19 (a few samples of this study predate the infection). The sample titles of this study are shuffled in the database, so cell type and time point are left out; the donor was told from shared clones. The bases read TGTGCCAGCAGCCACGAGGGAACGAACACCGGGGAGCTGTTTTTT. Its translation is CASSHEGTNTGELFF. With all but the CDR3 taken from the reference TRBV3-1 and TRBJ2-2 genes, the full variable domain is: DTAVSQTPKYLVTQMGNDKSIKCEQNLGHDTMYWYKQDSKKFLKIMFSYNNKELIINETVPNRFSPKSPDKAHLNLHINSLELGDSAVYFCASSHEGTNTGELFFGEGSRLTVL.